This entry features one TCR beta chain sequence. This clonotype was recorded many times. It lacks a known antigen. No much larger clone is present one base from it, and per-base qualities are unavailable. This entry belongs to a study of blood T cells in healthy people across ages (dated by TCRdb to the mid-2010s). The study in broad terms: In model experiments, template switching captured about one uniquely barcoded TCR beta cDNA molecule for every two T cells. The study measured age-related changes in TCR beta repertoire diversity using deep sequencing normalized with unique cDNA molecular identifiers. The donors were split into four age groups: young (average roughly 15 years), middle-aged (around 37), aged (62) and long-lived (under 90). To avoid experimental bias, donors of different ages were spread randomly across the sequencing lanes. Two additional independent replicas of 1 million unique cDNA reads from the same blood draw were analyzed for two donors (one aged 18 to 30 and one aged 80 or older).

The library was built by means of 5' RACE. Sequencer: Illumina HiSeq 2500. A second PCR of about 6 to 12 cycles was run with a J-beta primer mix and a sample-barcoded 5' primer. Each TCR beta cDNA molecule received a unique molecular identifier from a template-switch 5' adaptor carrying 12 random nucleotides. Each sample yielded at least 2.5 million CDR3-containing paired-end reads. First-strand cDNA was synthesized from all RNA with the Mint cDNA synthesis kit, primed by a TRBC-specific oligonucleotide. Following uracil-DNA glycosylase treatment, all cDNA underwent a first 18-cycle PCR with the universal primers M1SS and BC2_uni_R. The authors' analysis ran thus. For normalization, 1 million high-quality reads, each with a distinct molecular identifier, were randomly selected from each sample. Reads sharing molecular identifiers were discarded rather than binned into consensus sequences. CDR3 identification, clonotype clustering and error correction used MiTCR with a Q25 quality threshold and the strictest error-elimination algorithm. Lower-bound total TCR beta diversity was estimated with a nonparametric unseen species model using Euler transformation. TCRdb took the public reads, trimmed them with fastp at Q25, ran MiXCR for clone calling and kept in-frame beta chains. Rows with a matching CDR3 protein are joined into one entry that keeps the most common DNA and genes. The V and J calls come from TCRdb's annotation, not from the publication. Across this sample there are more than 800,000 distinct CDR3 sequences, with under 35% seen only once. Together, the top ten hold roughly 17% of the sample.

From cysteine to phenylalanine, the CDR3 is 14 amino acids long. The only DNA kept is the CDR3, 42 bases in frame from the first base. V is shortened by 5 bases, J by 0 bases, and the region joining them spans 10 bases. What the research found in general, with its limitations: Compared with the aged group, the long-lived group had more naive CD4+ T cells, fewer expanded clones and increased TCR diversity, a pattern suggesting age selection. Observed TCR beta diversity correlated strongly with the percentage of naive T cells measured by flow cytometry. Conclusive comparison of naive and antigen-experienced compartments was prevented by the profiling of bulk unsorted PBMCs. Estimates of total diversity based on one million sequenced T cells were considered lower bounds and underestimates. Because donor CMV infection status was unknown, age-related changes in expanded clonotypes were potentially confounded. As age increased, observed TCR beta diversity per million T cells dropped in a roughly linear way, and a significant reduction was already evident by age 40.

Donors were a few dozen systemically healthy Caucasian individuals from Russia aged 6 to 90 years. Each donor gave around 9.9 milliliters of peripheral blood, collected into EDTA-treated Vacutainer tubes. Ficoll-Paque density-gradient centrifugation was used to isolate PBMCs, with at least 6.5 million per sample. Trizol reagent was used to extract total RNA from PBMCs, with at least 5 micrograms per sample. Naive CD45RAhigh/CD27high T cell percentages were measured by flow cytometry on a PBMC aliquot from every donor. The specimen was blood. The chain couples TRBV12-3 or TRBV12-4 to TRBJ1-2; too little of a D gene remains to name it. The TCR originated in a woman over 75 in good health. The CDR3 sequence is CASSTSGANYGYTF. The bases are TGTGCCAGCAGTACAAGTGGGGCTAACTATGGCTACACCTTC.